The sequence of this TCR beta chain was determined in a study of blood T cell repertoires in COVID-19. Overall study context: COVID-19 samples, acute and convalescent, were from the United States, Italy and Spain.

In the original analysis: For nucleated cells, counts were estimated from reference gene primer amplification. Clones were sequenced by immunoSEQ multiplex PCR, and TCRdb holds only the in-frame ones, with some missing. The DNA gave D and trimming, while V, J and clone size come from that table. The data show around 700,000 clones, around 89% seen once. CDR3 length: 17 amino acids. Trimming took 2 bases from V and 0 from J; bases not matched to a gene: 2. Germline CDR1 is LGHDT and CDR2 is YNNKEL (reference sequence). This sequence originates from a woman aged 18-29 years with acute or convalescent COVID-19. Specimen: peripheral blood. This chain uses TRBV3-1 (or the pseudogene TRBV3-2) with TRBJ2-1, with 12 bases matching TRBD2. In DNA form, the CDR3 reads TGTGCCAGCAGCCAACTAGCGGGGGGGAGCTCCTACAATGAGCAGTTCTTC. Its translation: CASSQLAGGSSYNEQFF.